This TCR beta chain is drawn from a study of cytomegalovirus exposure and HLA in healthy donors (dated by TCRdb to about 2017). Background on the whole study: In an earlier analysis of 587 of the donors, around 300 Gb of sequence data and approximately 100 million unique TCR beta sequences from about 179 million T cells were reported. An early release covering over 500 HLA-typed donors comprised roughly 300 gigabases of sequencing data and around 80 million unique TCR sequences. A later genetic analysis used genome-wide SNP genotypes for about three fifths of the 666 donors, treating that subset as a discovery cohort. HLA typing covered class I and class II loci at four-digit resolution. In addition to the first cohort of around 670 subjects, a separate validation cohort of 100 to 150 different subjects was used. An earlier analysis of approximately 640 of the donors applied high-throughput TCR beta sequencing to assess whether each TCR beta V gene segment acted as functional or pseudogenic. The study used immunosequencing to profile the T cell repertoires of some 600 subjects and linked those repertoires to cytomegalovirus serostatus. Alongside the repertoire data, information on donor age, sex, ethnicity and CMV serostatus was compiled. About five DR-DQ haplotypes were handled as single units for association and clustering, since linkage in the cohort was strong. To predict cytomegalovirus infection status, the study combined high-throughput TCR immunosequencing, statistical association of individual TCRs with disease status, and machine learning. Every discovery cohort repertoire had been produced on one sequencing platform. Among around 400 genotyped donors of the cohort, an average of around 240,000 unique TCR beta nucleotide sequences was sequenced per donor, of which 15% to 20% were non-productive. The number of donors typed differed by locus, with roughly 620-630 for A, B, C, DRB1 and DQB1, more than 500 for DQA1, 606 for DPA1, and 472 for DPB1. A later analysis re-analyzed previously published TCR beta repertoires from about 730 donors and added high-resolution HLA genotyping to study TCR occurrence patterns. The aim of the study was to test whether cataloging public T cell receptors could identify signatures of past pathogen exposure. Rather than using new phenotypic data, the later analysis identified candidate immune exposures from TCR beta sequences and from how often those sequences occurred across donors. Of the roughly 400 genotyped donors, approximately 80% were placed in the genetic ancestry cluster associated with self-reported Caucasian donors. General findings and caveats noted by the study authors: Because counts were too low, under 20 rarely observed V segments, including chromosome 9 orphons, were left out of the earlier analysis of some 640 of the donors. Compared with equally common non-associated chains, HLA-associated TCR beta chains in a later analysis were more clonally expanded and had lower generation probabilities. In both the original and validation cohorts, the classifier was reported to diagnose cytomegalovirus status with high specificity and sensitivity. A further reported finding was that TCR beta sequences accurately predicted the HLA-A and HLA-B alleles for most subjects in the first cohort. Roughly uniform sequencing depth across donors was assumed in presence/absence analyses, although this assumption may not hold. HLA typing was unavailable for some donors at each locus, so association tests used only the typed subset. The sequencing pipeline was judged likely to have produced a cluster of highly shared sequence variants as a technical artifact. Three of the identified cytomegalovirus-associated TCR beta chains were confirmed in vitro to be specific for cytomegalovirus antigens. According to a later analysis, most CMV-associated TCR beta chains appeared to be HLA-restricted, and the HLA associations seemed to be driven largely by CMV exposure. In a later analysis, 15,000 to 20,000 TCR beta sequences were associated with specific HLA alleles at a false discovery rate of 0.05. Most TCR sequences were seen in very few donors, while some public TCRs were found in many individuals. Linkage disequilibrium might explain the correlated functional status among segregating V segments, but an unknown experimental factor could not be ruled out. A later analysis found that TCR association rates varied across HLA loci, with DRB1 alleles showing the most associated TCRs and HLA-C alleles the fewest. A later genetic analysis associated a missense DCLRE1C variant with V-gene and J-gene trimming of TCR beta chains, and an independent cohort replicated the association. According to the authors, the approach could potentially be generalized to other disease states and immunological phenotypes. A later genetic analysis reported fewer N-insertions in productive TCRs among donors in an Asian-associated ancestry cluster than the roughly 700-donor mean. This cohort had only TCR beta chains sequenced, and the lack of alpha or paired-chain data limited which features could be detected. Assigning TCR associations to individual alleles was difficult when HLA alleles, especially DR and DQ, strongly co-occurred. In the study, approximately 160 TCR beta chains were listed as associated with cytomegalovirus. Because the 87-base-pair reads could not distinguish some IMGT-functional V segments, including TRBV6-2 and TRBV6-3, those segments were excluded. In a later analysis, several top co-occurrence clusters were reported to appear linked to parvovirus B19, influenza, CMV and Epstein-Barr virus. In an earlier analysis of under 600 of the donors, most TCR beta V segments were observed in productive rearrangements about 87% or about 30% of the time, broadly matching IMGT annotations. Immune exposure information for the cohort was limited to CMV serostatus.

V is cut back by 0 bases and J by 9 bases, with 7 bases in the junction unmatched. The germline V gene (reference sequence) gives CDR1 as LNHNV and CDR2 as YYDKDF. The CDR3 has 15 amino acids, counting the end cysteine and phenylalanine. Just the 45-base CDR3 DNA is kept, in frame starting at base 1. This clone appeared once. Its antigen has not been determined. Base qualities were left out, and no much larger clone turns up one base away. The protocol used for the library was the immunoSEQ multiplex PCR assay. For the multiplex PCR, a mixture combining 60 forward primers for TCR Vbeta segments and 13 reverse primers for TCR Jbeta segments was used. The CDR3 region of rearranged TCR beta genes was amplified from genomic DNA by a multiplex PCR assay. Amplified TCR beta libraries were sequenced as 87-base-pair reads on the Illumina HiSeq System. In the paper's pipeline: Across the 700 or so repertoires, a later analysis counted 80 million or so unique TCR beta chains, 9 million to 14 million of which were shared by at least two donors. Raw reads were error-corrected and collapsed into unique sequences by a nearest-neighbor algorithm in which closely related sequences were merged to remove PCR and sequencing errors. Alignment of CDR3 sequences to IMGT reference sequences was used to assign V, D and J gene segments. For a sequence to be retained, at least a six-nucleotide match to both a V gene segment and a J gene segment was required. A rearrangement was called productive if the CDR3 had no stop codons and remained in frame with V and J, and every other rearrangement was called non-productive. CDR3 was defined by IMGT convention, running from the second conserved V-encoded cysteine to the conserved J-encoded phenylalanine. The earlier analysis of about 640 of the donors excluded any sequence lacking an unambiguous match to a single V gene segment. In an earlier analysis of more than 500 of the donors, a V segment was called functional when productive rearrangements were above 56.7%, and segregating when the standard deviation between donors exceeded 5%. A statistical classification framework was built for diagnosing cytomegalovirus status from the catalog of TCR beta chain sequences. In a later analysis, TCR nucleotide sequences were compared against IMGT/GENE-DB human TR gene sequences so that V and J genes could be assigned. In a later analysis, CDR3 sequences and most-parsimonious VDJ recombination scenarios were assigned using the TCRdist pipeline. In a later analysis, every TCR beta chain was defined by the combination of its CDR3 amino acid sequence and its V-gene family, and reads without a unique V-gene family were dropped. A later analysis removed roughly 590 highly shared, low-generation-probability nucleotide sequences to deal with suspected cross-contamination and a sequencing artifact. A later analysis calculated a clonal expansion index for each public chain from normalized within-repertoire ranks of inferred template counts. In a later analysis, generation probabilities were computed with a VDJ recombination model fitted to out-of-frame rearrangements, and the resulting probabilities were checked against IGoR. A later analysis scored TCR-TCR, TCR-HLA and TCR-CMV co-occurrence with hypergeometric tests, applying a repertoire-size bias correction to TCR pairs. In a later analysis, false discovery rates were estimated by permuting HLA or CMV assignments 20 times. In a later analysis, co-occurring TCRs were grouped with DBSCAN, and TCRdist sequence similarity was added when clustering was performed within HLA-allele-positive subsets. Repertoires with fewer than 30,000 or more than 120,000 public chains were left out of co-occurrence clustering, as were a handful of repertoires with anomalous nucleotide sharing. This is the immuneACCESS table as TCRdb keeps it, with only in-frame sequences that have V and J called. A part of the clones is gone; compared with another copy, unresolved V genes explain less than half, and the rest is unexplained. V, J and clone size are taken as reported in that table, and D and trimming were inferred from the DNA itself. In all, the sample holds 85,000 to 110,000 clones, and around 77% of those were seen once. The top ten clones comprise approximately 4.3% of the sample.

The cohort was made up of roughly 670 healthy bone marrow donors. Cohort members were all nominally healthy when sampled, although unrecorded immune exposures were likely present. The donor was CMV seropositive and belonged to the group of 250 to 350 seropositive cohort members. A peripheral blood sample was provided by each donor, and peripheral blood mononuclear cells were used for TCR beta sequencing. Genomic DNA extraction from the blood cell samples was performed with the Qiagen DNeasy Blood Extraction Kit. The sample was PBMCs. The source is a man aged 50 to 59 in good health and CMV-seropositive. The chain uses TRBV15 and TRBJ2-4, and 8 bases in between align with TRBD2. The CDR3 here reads CATSRDAGGGGIQYF. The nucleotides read TGTGCCACCAGCAGAGATGCGGGGGGAGGGGGCATTCAGTACTTC.